The sequence of this T cell receptor (beta chain) was determined in a study of monozygotic twins with inflammatory bowel disease. Findings and caveats of the study: Healthy twins showed more clonotype sharing with others than IBD patients, especially patients with disease activity.

Per germline, CDR1 MDHEN and CDR2 SYDVKM. The CDR3 has 14 residues. Unsorted whole blood yielded the total RNA, with T cells left unselected. TCRdb reprocessed the 5' RACE reads, with one entry per CDR3 protein and no DNA. Its clone listing holds 210,000 or so distinct CDR3 sequences. As to this clonotype: Its specificity is unknown.

The sequence came from a human donor with ulcerative colitis or Crohn's disease, or a healthy co-twin of an affected twin (not recorded which). Sequencing was performed on blood. This sequence joins TRBV28 and TRBJ2-2; TCRdb gives TRBD2 as the D gene, but with no DNA this cannot be confirmed. The CDR3 loop reads CASRSPAVSGELFF.